Sequencing of this T cell receptor (beta chain) was carried out in a study of blood T cell repertoires in COVID-19. CDR1 and CDR2 (germline): SGHRS, YFSETQ. This CDR3 is built from 15 residues. Deletions cut 4 bases from V and 4 bases from J, with 17 bases between. Using immunoSEQ multiplex PCR, the repertoire was profiled, and TCRdb retains in-frame clones only, with some absent. This sample has around 300,000 clones; around nine tenths occur once, and the top ten carry under 7%. This clone showed up just a few times. This receptor was identified in a woman in her forties who had recovered from COVID-19. This chain joins TRBV5-1 and TRBJ1-2; no definite D call. The material sequenced was PBMCs or T cells enriched from blood (not recorded which). The CDR3, as DNA: TGCGCCAGCAGCCCTGGAACAGTCATGGGCTATGGCTACACCTTC. This codes for CASSPGTVMGYGYTF.